This T cell receptor beta chain is drawn from a study of blood T cells in healthy people across ages. Using a J-beta primer mix together with a sample-barcoded 5' primer, a second PCR was run for roughly 6 to 12 cycles. Using its own MiXCR run on the 5' RACE reads, TCRdb lists one record per CDR3 protein. The sample yields about 780,000 distinct CDR3 sequences, 62% seen once. V lost 5 bases and J lost 5, with 12 bases in between. Looked up from germline, CDR1 is LGHNA and CDR2 is YSLEER. The CDR3 is 13 amino acids. A few counts support this clonotype. The sample comprised blood. The TCR was taken from a man younger than 40 in good health. The J gene is TRBJ1-2, the V gene TRBV4-3; possible D gene TRBD1, 5 bases. CDR3 region: CASSKHDSYGYTF. The CDR3 bases are TGCGCCAGCAGCAAGCACGACAGTTATGGCTACACCTTC.